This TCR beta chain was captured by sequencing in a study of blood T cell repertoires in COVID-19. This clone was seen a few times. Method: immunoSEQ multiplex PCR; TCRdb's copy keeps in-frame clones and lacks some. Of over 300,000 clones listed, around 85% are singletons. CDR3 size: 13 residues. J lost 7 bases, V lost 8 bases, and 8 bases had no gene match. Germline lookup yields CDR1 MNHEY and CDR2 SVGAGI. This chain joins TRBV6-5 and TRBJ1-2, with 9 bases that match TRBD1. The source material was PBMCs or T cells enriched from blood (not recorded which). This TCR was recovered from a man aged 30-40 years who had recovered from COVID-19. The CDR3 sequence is CASFGTGMFGYTF. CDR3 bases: TGTGCCAGCTTTGGGACAGGGATGTTTGGCTACACCTTC.